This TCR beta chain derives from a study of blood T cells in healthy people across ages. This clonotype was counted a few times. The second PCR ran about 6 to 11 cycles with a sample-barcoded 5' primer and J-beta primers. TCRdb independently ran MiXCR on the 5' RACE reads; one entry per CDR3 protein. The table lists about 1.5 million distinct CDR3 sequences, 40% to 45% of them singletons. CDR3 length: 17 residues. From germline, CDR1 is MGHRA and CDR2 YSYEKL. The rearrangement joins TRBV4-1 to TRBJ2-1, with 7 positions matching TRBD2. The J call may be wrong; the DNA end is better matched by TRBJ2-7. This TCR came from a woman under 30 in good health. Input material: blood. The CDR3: CASSLDPSGGSYNEQYF. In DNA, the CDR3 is TGCGCCAGCAGCCTCGACCCTAGCGGTGGTTCCTACAATGAGCAGTACTTC.